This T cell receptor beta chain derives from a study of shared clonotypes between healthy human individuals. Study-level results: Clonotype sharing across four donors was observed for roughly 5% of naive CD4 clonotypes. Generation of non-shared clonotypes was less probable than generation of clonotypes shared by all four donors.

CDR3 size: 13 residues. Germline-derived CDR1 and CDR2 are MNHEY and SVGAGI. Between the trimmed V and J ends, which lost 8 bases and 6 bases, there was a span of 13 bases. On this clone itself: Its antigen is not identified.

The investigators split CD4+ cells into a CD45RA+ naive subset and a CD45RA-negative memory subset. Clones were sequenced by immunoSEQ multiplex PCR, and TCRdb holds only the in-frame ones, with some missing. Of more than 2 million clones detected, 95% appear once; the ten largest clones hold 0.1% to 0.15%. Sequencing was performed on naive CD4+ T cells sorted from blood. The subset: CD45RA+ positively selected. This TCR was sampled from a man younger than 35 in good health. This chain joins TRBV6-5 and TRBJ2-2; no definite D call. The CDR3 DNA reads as TGTGCCAGCCAAACGCATGTTGCCGGGGAGCTGTTTTTT. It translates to CASQTHVAGELFF.